This T cell receptor beta chain was recovered during a study of T cell responses to AZD1222 COVID-19 vaccine. TCRdb's copy holds only in-frame clones and misses some; the assay was immunoSEQ multiplex PCR. The table includes tens of thousands of clones, about 88% detected once. The CDR3 is 14 amino acids. Germline V CDR1 and CDR2: LNHNV, YYDKDF (reference sequence). The ends were cut back, 1 base at V and 4 bases at J, with 8 bases in the middle. As for this clone: Its target is not known.

Whole-study findings and limits: Without day 14 samples, only post-peak T cell repertoires were studied. Among the donors, most were white British and more were female, and clonal diversity was possibly underestimated.

The V gene is TRBV15, the J gene TRBJ1-5; D is uncertain. This clonotype was obtained from an adult in good health. Source: peripheral blood, taken on day 0 of AZD1222 vaccination. The CDR3 DNA follows: TGTGCCACCAGCAGAGGCCAGAGAAATCAGCCCCAGCATTTT. This translates into CATSRGQRNQPQHF.